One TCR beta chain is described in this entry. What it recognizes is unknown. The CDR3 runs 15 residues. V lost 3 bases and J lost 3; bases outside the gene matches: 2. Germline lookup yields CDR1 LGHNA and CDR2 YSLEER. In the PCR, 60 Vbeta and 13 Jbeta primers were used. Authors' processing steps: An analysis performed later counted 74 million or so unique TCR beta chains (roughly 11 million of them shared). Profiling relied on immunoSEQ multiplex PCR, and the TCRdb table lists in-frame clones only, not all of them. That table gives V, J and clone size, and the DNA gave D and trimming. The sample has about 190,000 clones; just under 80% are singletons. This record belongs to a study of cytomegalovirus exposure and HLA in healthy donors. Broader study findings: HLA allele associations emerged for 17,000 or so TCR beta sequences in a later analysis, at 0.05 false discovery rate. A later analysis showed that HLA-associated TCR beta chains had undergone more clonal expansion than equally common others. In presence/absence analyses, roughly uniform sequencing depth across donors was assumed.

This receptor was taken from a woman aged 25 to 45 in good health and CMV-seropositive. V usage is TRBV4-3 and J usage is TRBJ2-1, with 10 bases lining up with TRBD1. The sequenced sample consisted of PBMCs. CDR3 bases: TGCGCCAGCAGCCACCGGGACAGGGGCTACAATGAGCAGTTCTTC. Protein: CASSHRDRGYNEQFF.